Below are 4 T cell receptor beta chains sequenced from a single sample in a study of neurological immune-mediated disorders. TCRdb reanalysed the 5' RACE reads using MiXCR and keeps one entry per CDR3 protein. The sample includes around 30,000 distinct CDR3 sequences, approximately 4% of them seen just once. The sample taken for sequencing was CD4+ T cells from blood. These receptors were obtained from a woman aged 40 to 49 in good health.

This clonotype came up many times. The rearrangement links TRBV5-1 to TRBJ1-5, with D possibly TRBD1 on 6 matching bases. Germline V lookup: CDR1 SGHRS, CDR2 YFSETQ. V was clipped by 4 bases and J by 4 bases, with 15 bases between them. CDR3 length: 15 residues. The CDR3, as DNA: TGCGCCAGCAGCCCCGATGGACAGCCAAATCAGCCCCAGCATTTT. Protein: CASSPDGQPNQPQHF. The entire variable domain, with the rest obtained from reference TRBV5-1 and TRBJ1-5, is as follows: KAGVTQTPRYLIKTRGQQVTLSCSPISGHRSVSWYQQTPGQGLQFLFEYFSETQRNKGNFPGRFSGRQFSNSRSEMNVSTLELGDSALYLCASSPDGQPNQPQHFGDGTRLSIL.

By sample fraction, this clonotype is large. This sequence joins TRBV28 and TRBJ2-7, with D possibly matching TRBD1 (7 bases). The V gene's germline CDR1 is MDHEN and CDR2 SYDVKM. This CDR3 spans 12 amino acids. Deletions cut 4 bases from V and 4 bases from J, with 8 bases between. The CDR3 DNA sequence: TGTGCCAGCAGTTCAGGGGGGTACGAGCAGTACTTC. Translating it yields CASSSGGYEQYF.

This clonotype was detected many times. The chain uses TRBV18 and TRBJ1-1; D gene uncertain. The ends were cut back, 3 bases at V and 0 bases at J, with 14 bases in the middle. The CDR3 sequence is 16 residues long. CDR1 KGHSH and CDR2 LQKENI come from the germline V gene. The CDR3 is CASSPGIQGMNTEAFF. In DNA form, the CDR3 reads TGTGCCAGCTCACCCGGAATACAAGGGATGAACACTGAAGCTTTCTTT.

This clonotype was seen repeatedly, ten times or more. The chain's CDR3 is CSADSRNEETQYF. The CDR3, as DNA: TGCAGTGCTGATTCTAGGAATGAAGAGACCCAGTACTTC. This sequence joins TRBV20-1 and TRBJ2-5; D is ambiguous. The V and J ends lost 5 bases and 3 bases respectively, with 13 bases between them. Germline loops: CDR1 DFQATT, CDR2 SNEGSKA (reference sequence). The CDR3 length is 13 residues.